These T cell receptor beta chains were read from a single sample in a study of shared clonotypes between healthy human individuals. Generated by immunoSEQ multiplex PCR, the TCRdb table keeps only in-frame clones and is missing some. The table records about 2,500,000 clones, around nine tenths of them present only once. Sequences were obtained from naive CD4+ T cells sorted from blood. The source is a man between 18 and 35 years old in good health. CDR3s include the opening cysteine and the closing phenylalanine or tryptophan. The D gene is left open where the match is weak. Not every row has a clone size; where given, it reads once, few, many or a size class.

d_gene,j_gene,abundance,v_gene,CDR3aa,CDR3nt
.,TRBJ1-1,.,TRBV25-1,CASSANWAGNTEAFF,TGTGCCAGCAGTGCTAATTGGGCGGGGAACACTGAAGCTTTCTTT
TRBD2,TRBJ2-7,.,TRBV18,CASSPQNGRPYEQYF,TGTGCCAGCTCACCACAGAACGGGAGGCCCTACGAGCAGTACTTC
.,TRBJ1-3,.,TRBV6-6,CASSFFSSGNTIYF,TGTGCCAGCTCCTTTTTCTCTTCTGGAAACACCATATATTTT
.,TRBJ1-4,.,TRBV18,CASSLRGATNEKLFF,TGTGCCAGCTCACTCCGGGGGGCAACTAATGAAAAACTGTTTTTT
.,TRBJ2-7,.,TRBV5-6,CASSLAGDNYEQYF,TGTGCCAGCAGCTTGGCGGGCGATAACTACGAGCAGTACTTC
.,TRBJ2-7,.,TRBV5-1,CASSLRENYEQYF,TGCGCCAGCAGCCTCAGGGAGAACTACGAGCAGTACTTC
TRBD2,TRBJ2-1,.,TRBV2,CASRTTSGVYNEQFF,TGTGCCAGCCGAACGACTAGCGGAGTCTACAATGAGCAGTTCTTC
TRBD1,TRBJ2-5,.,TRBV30,CAWSVGGTGHF,TGTGCCTGGAGTGTCGGCGGGACAGGGCACTTC
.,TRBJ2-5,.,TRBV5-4,CASSLDGGRWETQYF,TGTGCCAGCAGCTTGGATGGAGGGAGGTGGGAGACCCAGTACTTC
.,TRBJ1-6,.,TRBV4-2,CASSQGAGESSYNSPLHF,TGTGCCAGCAGCCAAGGGGCGGGGGAGAGCTCCTATAATTCACCCCTCCACTTT
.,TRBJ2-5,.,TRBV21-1,CASSRGRKETQYF,TGTGCCAGCAGCAGAGGGCGGAAAGAGACCCAGTACTTC
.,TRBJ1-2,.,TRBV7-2,CASRAGGTNYGYTF,TGTGCCAGCAGAGCGGGGGGGACTAACTATGGCTACACCTTC
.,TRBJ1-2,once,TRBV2,CASGLLRSYGYTF,TGTGCCAGCGGGCTCCTCCGGAGCTATGGCTACACCTTC
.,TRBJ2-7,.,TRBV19,CASSQGPRAYEQYF,TGTGCCAGTAGTCAGGGGCCCCGAGCCTACGAGCAGTACTTC
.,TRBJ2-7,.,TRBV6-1,CASRLENPYEQYF,TGTGCCAGCAGGTTGGAGAACCCCTACGAGCAGTACTTC
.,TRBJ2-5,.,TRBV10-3,CAIGESGETQYF,TGTGCCATCGGAGAATCTGGAGAGACCCAGTACTTC
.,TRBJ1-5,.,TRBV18,CASSLPGKHRVVWQPQHF,TGTGCCAGCTCACTCCCCGGAAAACACAGGGTGGTTTGGCAGCCCCAGCATTTT